These 2 T cell receptor beta chains came from one sample sequenced in a study of T cells after yellow fever vaccination. TCRdb independently ran MiXCR on the 5' RACE reads; one entry per CDR3 protein. This repertoire shows roughly 99,000 distinct CDR3 sequences, under 6.5% found once; its top ten account for approximately 39%. The input for sequencing was CD8+ T cells sorted from PBMCs, taken 10 days after the yellow fever booster vaccination. All receptors derive from a man aged 18 to 30 who received the YFV17D yellow fever vaccine.

This clonotype was picked up a small number of times. The rearrangement joins TRBV4-2 to TRBJ2-3; 8 bases are shared with TRBD1. Germline trimming cut 4 bases from V and 2 bases from J; bases unmatched to any gene: 11. The CDR3 is 17 amino acids. From germline, CDR1 is LGHNA and CDR2 YNFKEQ. The CDR3 protein is CASSLSLGQGNTDTQYF. CDR3 sequence (DNA): TGTGCCAGCAGCCTTTCTCTCGGACAGGGAAACACAGATACGCAGTATTTT.

CDR3 sequence reads: CASSQEAGGTDTQYF. The CDR3 DNA is TGCGCCAGCAGCCAAGAAGCGGGGGGCACAGATACGCAGTATTTT. The rearrangement links TRBV4-3 to TRBJ2-3; 8 bases fit TRBD2. This CDR3 is 15 amino acids long. CDR1 LGHNA and CDR2 YSLEER come from the germline V gene. V lost 0 bases to trimming and J lost 1 base; unmatched junction nucleotides: 0.